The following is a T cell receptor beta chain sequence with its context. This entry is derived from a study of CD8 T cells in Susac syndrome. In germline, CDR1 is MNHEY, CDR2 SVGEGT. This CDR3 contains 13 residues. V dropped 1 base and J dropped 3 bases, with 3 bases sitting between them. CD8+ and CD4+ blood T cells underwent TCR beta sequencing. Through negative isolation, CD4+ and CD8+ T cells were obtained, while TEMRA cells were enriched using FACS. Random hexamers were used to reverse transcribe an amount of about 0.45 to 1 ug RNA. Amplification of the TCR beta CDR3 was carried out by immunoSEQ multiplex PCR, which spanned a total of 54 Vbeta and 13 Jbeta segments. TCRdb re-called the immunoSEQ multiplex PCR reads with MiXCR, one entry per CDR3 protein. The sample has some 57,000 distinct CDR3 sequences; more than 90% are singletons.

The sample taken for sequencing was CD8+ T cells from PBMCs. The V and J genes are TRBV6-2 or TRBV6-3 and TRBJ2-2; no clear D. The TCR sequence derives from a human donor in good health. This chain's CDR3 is CASSYWDTGELFF. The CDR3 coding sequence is TGTGCCAGCAGTTACTGGGACACCGGGGAGCTGTTTTTT.